The source of this TCR beta chain is a study of shared T cell receptors in the human thymus (dated by TCRdb to about 2021). With respect to the entire study: The study examined how self-reactive, shared T-cell receptor alpha chains are generated in the human thymus.

Ends trimmed: V by 7 bases, J by 5 bases; bases unmatched to a gene: 12. The CDR3 has 14 amino acids, counting the end cysteine and phenylalanine. The DNA shown is the 42-base CDR3, in frame from base 1. Sequences SQVTM (CDR1) and ANQGSEA (CDR2) are obtained from the germline V gene. As regards this clone: The clone's antigen remains unknown. No base quality information exists; no much larger clone differs at one position.

The receptor library was made with the immunoSEQ multiplex PCR assay. TCRdb mirrors the immuneACCESS table, restricted to in-frame sequences. Some clones are absent from its copies; in checked studies, under half trace to an unresolved V gene, and the reason for the others is unknown. The sample includes 600,000 to 900,000 clones, with around 85% observed a single time. The ten largest clones represent more than 0.01% of the sample. The same sample was also used in a study of human thymus T cells. Looking at the second paper: The donors were immunologically healthy infants in Finland who had open corrective cardiac surgery for congenital heart defects. Thymus tissue was obtained as surgical resects removed during corrective cardiac surgery. Biased V and J gene segment usage appeared to be present in both thymic and peripheral blood repertoires. Highly overlapping thymic TCR repertoires among unrelated individuals were reported in the related research. TCR alpha and beta repertoires from under 10 infant thymus samples and four related peripheral blood samples were characterized in the study. The infant donors were about 7 to 250 days old, and the cohort included more than five males and a couple of females. Thymocytes were mechanically released from the tissue and were stored as pellets of about 9-33 million cells at -70 degrees C. A QIAsymphony instrument was used to extract genomic DNA from the frozen cell pellets. TCRB and TCRAD loci were amplified from a standardized quantity of quality-controlled genomic DNA using the immunoSEQ multiplex PCR assay. Amplicons spanned the V(D)J region at a length sufficient to cover the CDR3 and identify V and J genes. The commercial immunoSEQ service was used to sequence amplicons on an Illumina platform. Primer bias and sequencing errors were corrected using previously described methods, and TCRAD and TCRB definitions followed the IMGT database. Repertoires were analysed with immunoSEQ Analyzer 3.0 and VDJTools, covering basic statistics, V/J segment usage, diversity estimates, rarefaction and pairwise overlap. To estimate diversity, the Chao1, ChaoE, Efron-Thisted, Shannon and inverse Simpson indices were applied, and diversity was also estimated on datasets down-sampled to the smallest sample. Repertoire overlap was assessed by strict matching of CDR3 nucleotide sequence, V gene and J gene, and clustering was done by Jaccard-based multidimensional scaling. On average, thymus samples gave 750,000 to 1,000,000 unique TCRB clonotypes, whereas blood samples gave roughly 86,000.

The source of this sequence is a girl less than two years old with a congenital heart defect. Donor details come from another sample of the same person, matched by shared clones. Material for sequencing was thymocytes. The chain is made from TRBV29-1 and TRBJ1-1; TRBD1 agrees with 8 junctional bases. The CDR3 here reads CSAQPQGARTEAFF. The nucleotides read TGCAGCGCCCAGCCCCAGGGGGCACGGACTGAAGCTTTCTTT. The variable domain in full, with residues beyond the CDR3 obtained from the reference TRBV29-1 and TRBJ1-1 genes, is SAVISQKPSRDICQRGTSLTIQCQVDSQVTMMFWYRQQPGQSLTLIATANQGSEATYESGFVIDKFPISRPNLTFSTLTVSNMSPEDSSIYLCSAQPQGARTEAFFGQGTRLTVV.